Listed here are 20 T cell receptor beta chains from one sample, sequenced in a study of blood T cell repertoires in COVID-19. The repertoire was sequenced with immunoSEQ multiplex PCR; TCRdb's copy has only in-frame clones and lacks some. The sample lists roughly 39,000 clones, more than 65% seen once, with roughly 21% in the top ten. The sample consisted of peripheral blood. The receptors originated from an older man with acute or convalescent COVID-19.

The chain uses TRBV11-3 and TRBJ2-5; weak D call: TRBD2 (6 bases). The length of the CDR3 is 13 residues. Trimming took 5 bases from V and 5 from J, leaving 12 bases between them. Germline V CDR1 and CDR2: SGHNT, YENEEA. The CDR3 sequence is CASSPAGGETQYF. The CDR3 nucleotides read TGTGCCAGCAGCCCAGCGGGCGGGGAGACCCAGTACTTC.

J is TRBJ2-2 and V is TRBV7-9; 8 bases map to TRBD2. The J segment lost 5 bases and the V segment lost 5 bases, leaving 7 bases of the junction unmatched. Per germline, CDR1 SEHNR and CDR2 FQNEAQ (reference sequence). The CDR3 is 15 residues long. The CDR3 sequence: CASSPGAGVTGELFF. DNA for the CDR3: TGTGCCAGCAGCCCTGGAGCGGGAGTGACCGGGGAGCTGTTTTTT.

This chain links TRBV6-6 with TRBJ2-1; 10 nucleotides match TRBD2. Germline V gives CDR1 MNHNY, CDR2 SVGAGI (reference sequence). There are 16 residues in the CDR3. Trimming removed 4 bases from V and 8 bases from J; junction bases left unmatched: 11. The DNA of the CDR3 is TGTGCCAGCAGTTCTCCCGGGACTAGCGTGGTCGATGAGCAGTTCTTC. This translates into CASSSPGTSVVDEQFF.

This clone was detected a few times. The chain employs TRBV6-5 and TRBJ2-5, with 10 bases identical to TRBD1. The CDR3 sequence is 16 residues long. Germline CDR1 and CDR2: MNHEY and SVGAGI. Trimming cost V 0 bases and J 4 bases; bases outside gene matches: 5. The CDR3 sequence is CASSYSGTGVGETQYF. CDR3 nucleotides: TGTGCCAGCAGTTACTCGGGGACAGGGGTTGGAGAGACCCAGTACTTC.

This clone was observed a single time. The gene calls are TRBV28 and TRBJ1-2; 7 positions match TRBD1. CDR1 is MDHEN, CDR2 SYDVKM, per germline. The CDR3 runs 15 residues. After removal of 2 bases from V and 3 bases from J, the junction contained 6 bases not matched to a gene. The CDR3 spells CASSLAGGLDYGYTF. CDR3 coding DNA: TGTGCCAGCAGTTTAGCAGGGGGGTTAGACTATGGCTACACCTTC.

For the CDR3, the DNA is TGTGCCATCACTCCGGGACTATCTGGCACAGATACGCAGTATTTT. This encodes CAITPGLSGTDTQYF. V is TRBV10-3 and J is TRBJ2-3; 7 bases line up with TRBD2. The ends lost 7 bases at V and 1 base at J; junction bases unmatched: 8. CDR1 and CDR2 (germline): ENHRY, SYGVKD. The CDR3 consists of 15 residues.

The J gene is TRBJ1-2, the V gene TRBV3-1 (or the pseudogene TRBV3-2), with 7 bases that match TRBD1. Trimming removed 1 base from V and 1 base from J; junction bases left unmatched: 6. From germline, CDR1 is LGHDT and CDR2 YNNKEL (reference sequence). The CDR3 spans 16 residues. The DNA of the CDR3 is TGTGCCAGCAGCCAAGGCTTTGGACAGGTTAACTATGGCTACACCTTC. Its protein product is CASSQGFGQVNYGYTF.

The chain is built from TRBV4-2 and TRBJ2-7, with a weak D call TRBD2 (5 bases). V was cut by 4 bases and J by 3 bases, with 13 bases left in between. Germline V CDR1 and CDR2: LGHNA, YNFKEQ. This CDR3 has 14 amino acids. CDR3 DNA: TGTGCCAGCAGCCCAGGACTCACATACTACGAGCAGTACTTC. It is translated as CASSPGLTYYEQYF.

V usage is TRBV3-1 (or the pseudogene TRBV3-2) and J usage is TRBJ2-2, with 9 bases that match TRBD1. V lost 4 bases to trimming and J lost 5 bases; unmatched junction nucleotides: 5. The length of the CDR3 is 15 residues. CDR1 LGHDT and CDR2 YNNKEL come from the germline V gene (reference sequence). In DNA, the CDR3 is TGTGCCAGCAGCCCCCATGGGACAGGGACCGGGGAGCTGTTTTTT. Amino acids: CASSPHGTGTGELFF.

V usage is TRBV6-2 or TRBV6-3 and J usage is TRBJ1-1; 8 bases fit TRBD1. The J segment lost 5 bases and the V segment lost 6 bases, leaving 5 bases of the junction unmatched. This CDR3 contains 13 residues. Germline V gene lookup returns CDR1 MNHEY and CDR2 SVGEGT. DNA for the CDR3: TGTGCCAGCAGCTCACAGGGGGGGACTGAAGCTTTCTTT. Amino acids: CASSSQGGTEAFF.

This chain links TRBV7-6 with TRBJ2-3; D possibly corresponds to TRBD2 (7 bases). The CDR3 sequence is 15 residues long. The germline V gene has CDR1 SGHVS and CDR2 FNYEAQ. Trimming left V 1 base short and J 11 bases short, with 19 bases between. The CDR3 spells CASSLEGGGPHLQYF. Here the CDR3 DNA reads TGTGCCAGCAGCTTAGAGGGGGGGGGTCCACACCTGCAGTATTTT.

The chain couples TRBV7-8 to TRBJ1-4, with D hard to call. The CDR3 spans 13 residues. CDR1 is SGHVS and CDR2 is FQNEAQ in the germline V gene. Trimming pared 5 bases from V and 8 bases from J, leaving 12 bases between. In nucleotides, the CDR3 is TGTGCCAGCAGCAGATCGACGGGGGAAAAACTGTTTTTT. Its translation: CASSRSTGEKLFF.

The chain has TRBV24-1 and TRBJ1-5; a weak D match, TRBD1 (6 bases). The CDR3 runs to 12 residues. Per the germline V gene, CDR1 is KGHDR and CDR2 is SFDVKD. V was clipped by 8 bases and J by 6 bases, with 10 bases between them. CDR3 bases: TGTGCCACCATGGGGGCCGCTCAGCCCCAGCATTTT. As protein: CATMGAAQPQHF.

The J gene is TRBJ1-2, the V gene TRBV28; the D gene is possibly TRBD1 (5 bases). The V and J ends lost 7 bases and 9 bases respectively, with 15 bases between them. The CDR3 extends over 12 amino acids. From germline, CDR1 is MDHEN and CDR2 SYDVKM. The CDR3 sequence: CASTTRQRRYTF. The CDR3, as DNA: TGTGCCAGCACAACTCGACAGAGACGCTACACCTTC.

Only a few counts were recorded for this clone. The chain has TRBV27 and TRBJ2-1, with D maybe TRBD2 (6 bases). This CDR3 contains 17 residues. The ends were cut back, 6 bases at V and 2 bases at J, with 20 bases in the middle. Germline loops: CDR1 MNHEY, CDR2 SMNVEV (reference sequence). The CDR3 DNA follows: TGTGCCAGCAGCCCGTCCTGGGGGGTCCTTACCTACAATGAGCAGTTCTTC. Its protein product is CASSPSWGVLTYNEQFF.

The chain links TRBV6-2 or TRBV6-3 to TRBJ1-1, with D tentatively TRBD1 (6 bases). Trimming took off 6 bases at V and 1 base at J, with 12 bases between the two ends. This CDR3 has 14 residues. Germline CDR1 MNHEY, CDR2 SVGEGT. The DNA for the CDR3 is TGTGCCAGCAGCCCCGGGGGGGCGAACACTGAAGCTTTCTTT. Translated: CASSPGGANTEAFF.

The chain's CDR3 is CASSRDSSSTDTQYF. The CDR3, as DNA: TGTGCCAGCAGTCGGGACAGTTCTAGCACAGATACGCAGTATTTT. The chain carries TRBV2 and TRBJ2-3; TRBD1 aligns across 7 bases. The CDR3 is 15 residues long. V was clipped by 5 bases and J by 0 bases; unmatched bases: 5. The germline V gene has CDR1 SNHLY and CDR2 FYNNEI.

The rearrangement uses TRBV5-5 and TRBJ2-7, with 9 bases that match TRBD1. V shed 2 bases, J shed 2 bases, and the junction held 2 bases outside the gene matches. Germline-derived CDR1 and CDR2 are SGHKS and YYEKEE (reference sequence). This CDR3 is 14 amino acids long. CDR3 loop: CASSFTGGTYEQYF. The CDR3 nucleotides read TGTGCCAGCAGCTTCACAGGGGGCACCTACGAGCAGTACTTC.

This clone has a handful of counts. The chain carries TRBV28 and TRBJ2-7; 11 bases agree with TRBD1. Germline CDR1 and CDR2: MDHEN and SYDVKM. The CDR3 length is 16 residues. With V trimmed by 2 bases and J by 6 bases, 9 bases remained unmatched. CDR3 loop: CASSLAGTGGKGEQYF. The DNA for the CDR3 is TGTGCCAGCAGTTTAGCTGGGACAGGGGGAAAGGGCGAGCAGTACTTC. The entire variable domain, with the rest obtained from reference TRBV28 and TRBJ2-7, is as follows: DVKVTQSSRYLVKRTGEKVFLECVQDMDHENMFWYRQDPGLGLRLIYFSYDVKMKEKGDIPEGYSVSREKKERFSLILESASTNQTSMYLCASSLAGTGGKGEQYFGPGTRLTVT.

CDR3 sequence: CASSVALAGVEQFF. CDR3 nucleotides: TGTGCCAGCAGCGTAGCTCTGGCAGGGGTTGAGCAGTTCTTC. The gene calls are TRBV9 and TRBJ2-1; D is possibly TRBD1 (6 bases). The CDR3 is made up of 14 amino acids. Germline V lookup: CDR1 SGDLS, CDR2 YYNGEE. The V and J ends lost 0 bases and 9 bases respectively, with 13 bases between them.